This TCR beta chain came from a study of blood T cell repertoires in COVID-19. This table comes from immunoSEQ multiplex PCR, and its TCRdb copy is limited to in-frame clones, with some not included. Of 60,000 or so clones in the sample, 89% were seen once. The CDR3 covers 15 residues. V was clipped by 3 bases and J by 6 bases, with 15 bases between them. CDR1 is MNHNY and CDR2 is SVGAGI in the germline V gene (reference sequence). The rearrangement links TRBV6-6 to TRBJ2-1; D possibly corresponds to TRBD2 (5 bases). Specimen: peripheral blood. This TCR was recovered from a woman aged 55-70 years with active COVID-19. The CDR3 region has the DNA TGTGCCAGCAGTTATGAACACGGCGGGCTCAATGAGCAGTTCTTC. Translated, it gives CASSYEHGGLNEQFF.